These 23 T cell receptor beta chains came from one sample sequenced in a study of control samples from healthy donors and cancer patients. Clones were read by immunoSEQ multiplex PCR, and TCRdb kept only the in-frame ones, dropping some. The data show about 40,000 clones, around 87% seen once. The sequenced sample consisted of PBMCs. The receptors come from a woman in her sixties with lung cancer.

The genes are TRBV29-1 and TRBJ1-2; D call uncertain. From germline, CDR1 is SQVTM and CDR2 ANQGSEA. The V end was cut by 3 bases, the J end by 4 bases, with 9 bases between. The length of the CDR3 is 12 residues. CDR3 coding DNA: TGCAGCGTTGATTGGATACCCTATGGCTACACCTTC. It yields the protein CSVDWIPYGYTF.

The chain couples TRBV19 to TRBJ2-1; tentative D call: TRBD1 (6 bases). V was pared by 4 bases and J by 7 bases, with 14 bases between. Germline CDR1 is LNHDA and CDR2 is SQIVND (reference sequence). This CDR3 comprises 14 residues. The CDR3: CASSTNLQGNEQFF. The DNA for the CDR3 is TGTGCCAGTAGTACGAACTTACAGGGAAATGAGCAGTTCTTC. The whole variable domain, remainder taken from reference TRBV19 and TRBJ2-1, is DGGITQSPKYLFRKEGQNVTLSCEQNLNHDAMYWYRQDPGQGLRLIYYSQIVNDFQKGDIAEGYSVSREKKESFPLTVTSAQKNPTAFYLCASSTNLQGNEQFFGPGTRLTVL.

This clone occurred once. CDR3 nucleotides: TGTGCCAGCTCACTGTGGACTAGCACGAACACCGGGGAGCTGTTTTTT. Amino acid sequence: CASSLWTSTNTGELFF. This chain uses TRBV18 with TRBJ2-2, with 8 bases that match TRBD2. Germline loops: CDR1 KGHSH, CDR2 LQKENI. The ends lost 4 bases at V and 0 bases at J; junction bases unmatched: 4. CDR3 length equals 16 residues.

V gene TRBV11-3 combines with J gene TRBJ2-7; 9 bases are shared with TRBD1. The ends lost 5 bases at V and 8 bases at J; junction bases unmatched: 4. Germline lookup yields CDR1 SGHNT and CDR2 YENEEA. The length of the CDR3 is 12 residues. The CDR3 is CASSPTGGKQYF. DNA for the CDR3: TGTGCCAGCAGCCCCACAGGGGGCAAGCAGTACTTC.

This clone was seen a handful of times. This rearrangement joins TRBV12-5 to TRBJ2-3, with 8 positions matching TRBD1. The CDR3 runs to 16 residues. V was pared by 7 bases and J by 2 bases, with 11 bases of the junction left unmatched. CDR1 LGHNT and CDR2 FRNRAP come from the germline V gene. This CDR3 reads CASADPQGGFTDTQYF. CDR3 DNA sequence: TGTGCTAGTGCCGACCCACAGGGGGGCTTCACAGATACGCAGTATTTT.

The table lists this clone with a count of one. This chain links TRBV18 with TRBJ1-5, with D unresolved. This CDR3 comprises 15 residues. Trimming removed 6 bases from V and 3 bases from J, with 15 bases in between. Germline V gives CDR1 KGHSH, CDR2 LQKENI. For the CDR3, the DNA is TGTGCCAGCTCCCCGTCGGACGGGCTCAATCAGCCCCAGCATTTT. It codes for CASSPSDGLNQPQHF.

This clone came up once. The gene calls are TRBV29-1 and TRBJ2-7; the D is unclear. The V end was cut by 5 bases, the J end by 7 bases, with 18 bases between. CDR1 is SQVTM, CDR2 ANQGSEA, per germline. The CDR3 runs to 13 residues. The CDR3 here is CSVRANSGWEQYF. The DNA for the CDR3 is TGCAGCGTTAGGGCAAATTCAGGATGGGAGCAGTACTTC.

The rearrangement joins TRBV9 to TRBJ2-1, with a weak D call TRBD1 (5 bases). V was shortened by 4 bases and J by 7 bases, with 21 bases between the two germline ends. CDR3 length: 16 residues. CDR1 and CDR2 from the germline V gene are SGDLS and YYNGEE. CDR3 protein: CASSPLKGRNLNEQFF. DNA for the CDR3: TGTGCCAGCAGCCCTCTTAAGGGGCGGAATTTAAATGAGCAGTTCTTC.

The chain recombines TRBV11-2 with TRBJ2-7, with 11 bases aligning to TRBD1. V shed 5 bases, J shed 4 bases, and the junction held 10 bases outside the gene matches. Germline V gene lookup returns CDR1 SGHAT and CDR2 FQNNGV. The CDR3 has 16 residues. The CDR3 DNA follows: TGTGCCAGCAGCCCCACCCCCGGGACAGGGGGTTACGAGCAGTACTTC. Encoded protein: CASSPTPGTGGYEQYF. Full variable domain (remainder filled in from reference TRBV11-2 and TRBJ2-7): EAGVAQSPRYKIIEKRQSVAFWCNPISGHATLYWYQQILGQGPKLLIQFQNNGVVDDSQLPKDRFSAERLKGVDSTLKIQPAKLEDSAVYLCASSPTPGTGGYEQYFGPGTRLTVT.

This clone appeared a few times. This chain connects TRBV2 to TRBJ1-6, with no clear D. V lost 3 bases and J 4 bases, leaving 10 bases between the germline ends. This CDR3 has 15 amino acids. Germline V gene lookup returns CDR1 SNHLY and CDR2 FYNNEI. The CDR3 is CASSDEGSYNSPLHF. CDR3 in DNA: TGTGCCAGCAGTGATGAGGGTTCTTATAATTCACCCCTCCACTTT.

The CDR3: CASSILGDRAEAFF. CDR3 in DNA: TGTGCCAGTAGTATACTCGGGGACAGGGCTGAAGCTTTCTTT. The chain uses TRBV19 and TRBJ1-1, with 9 bases aligning to TRBD1. This CDR3 has 14 residues. Germline CDR1 is LNHDA and CDR2 is SQIVND (reference sequence). After removal of 2 bases from V and 6 bases from J, the junction contained 4 bases not matched to a gene.

The rearrangement uses TRBV7-9 and TRBJ2-3; D might be TRBD2 (6 bases). V lost 1 base and J 2 bases, leaving 16 bases between the germline ends. The CDR3 contains 17 residues. Germline V gives CDR1 SEHNR, CDR2 FQNEAQ (reference sequence). CDR3: CASSLVAFSGHTDTQYF. CDR3 DNA sequence: TGTGCCAGCAGCTTAGTAGCCTTTAGCGGCCACACAGATACGCAGTATTTT.

The chain joins TRBV10-3 to TRBJ2-3, with D uncertain. Germline loops: CDR1 ENHRY, CDR2 SYGVKD. This CDR3 has 14 residues. V shed 0 bases and J shed 5 bases, with 9 bases lying between them. CDR3 residues: CAISESVTGDTQYF. The CDR3 DNA reads TGTGCCATCAGTGAGTCGGTGACGGGAGATACGCAGTATTTT.

The J gene is TRBJ2-5, the V gene TRBV28; D unresolved. Trimming stripped 5 bases from V and 3 bases from J, with 7 bases between. CDR1 is MDHEN, CDR2 SYDVKM, per germline. CDR3 length: 12 amino acids. The CDR3 spells CASSTVKETQYF. As DNA, the CDR3 is TGTGCCAGCAGTACAGTAAAAGAGACCCAGTACTTC. Full variable domain (missing parts from reference TRBV28 and TRBJ2-5): DVKVTQSSRYLVKRTGEKVFLECVQDMDHENMFWYRQDPGLGLRLIYFSYDVKMKEKGDIPEGYSVSREKKERFSLILESASTNQTSMYLCASSTVKETQYFGPGTRLLVL.

The CDR3 loop reads CASSPLAGSYNEQFF. The CDR3 nucleotides are TGCGCCAGCAGCCCACTAGCGGGAAGCTACAATGAGCAGTTCTTC. This sequence joins TRBV4-3 and TRBJ2-1; 10 nucleotides line up with TRBD2. V lost 4 bases, J lost 3 bases, and 3 bases stayed unmatched. Germline V gene data show CDR1 as LGHNA and CDR2 as YSLEER. This CDR3 is 15 amino acids long.

The chain recombines TRBV6-5 with TRBJ2-7, with D possibly being TRBD1 or TRBD2 (5 bases each). Trimming removed 0 bases at V and 2 bases at J, with 11 bases between. CDR3 length: 15 residues. Looked up from germline, CDR1 is MNHEY and CDR2 is SVGAGI. CDR3 sequence reads: CASSYSGPGAYEQYF. CDR3 DNA: TGTGCCAGCAGTTACTCGGGACCGGGCGCCTACGAGCAGTACTTC.

This chain connects TRBV5-1 to TRBJ2-3; the D gene could be TRBD1 or TRBD2 (5 bases each). Germline V gives CDR1 SGHRS, CDR2 YFSETQ. With 6 bases removed from V and 4 bases from J, the gap between germline ends came to 15 bases. The CDR3 length is 14 residues. CDR3 residues: CASTQGAPSDTQYF. The CDR3 DNA is TGCGCCAGCACCCAGGGAGCCCCCTCAGATACGCAGTATTTT.

The V and J genes are TRBV10-3 and TRBJ2-3; the match to TRBD1 covers 7 bases. V shed 0 bases, J shed 7 bases, and the junction held 7 bases outside the gene matches. The CDR3 is 15 amino acids. CDR1 is ENHRY and CDR2 is SYGVKD in the germline V gene. The CDR3 is CAISESIGGFNTQYF. The CDR3 DNA reads TGTGCCATCAGTGAGTCGATAGGGGGCTTCAATACGCAGTATTTT.

The V call is TRBV5-6, the J call TRBJ2-5; weak D call: TRBD2 (6 bases). CDR1 and CDR2 (germline): SGHDT, YYEEEE. With 6 bases removed from V and 5 bases from J, the gap between germline ends came to 14 bases. The CDR3 is 13 residues long. The CDR3, as DNA: TGTGCCAGCAACTTTGGGGGGACGGAGACCCAGTACTTC. Its protein product is CASNFGGTETQYF.

The chain couples TRBV27 to TRBJ1-2; no definite D call. The CDR3 has 15 amino acids. Trimming took 0 bases from V and 5 from J, leaving 13 bases between them. Germline loops: CDR1 MNHEY, CDR2 SMNVEV (reference sequence). CDR3: CASSLSFWEGYGYTF. CDR3 DNA sequence: TGTGCCAGCAGTTTATCGTTCTGGGAAGGTTATGGCTACACCTTC.

This clone was seen once. The chain has TRBV6-5 and TRBJ2-7; 10 nucleotides line up with TRBD2. The CDR3 consists of 13 residues. The ends lost 6 bases at V and 3 bases at J; junction bases unmatched: 2. The germline CDR1 and CDR2 sequences are MNHEY and SVGAGI. DNA for the CDR3: TGTGCCAGCAGGGGACTAGCGTTCTACGAGCAGTACTTC. Encoded protein: CASRGLAFYEQYF.

This clone has more than one count but fewer than ten. The chain combines TRBV6-6 with TRBJ1-2, with D possibly matching TRBD1 (5 bases). Germline V gives CDR1 MNHNY, CDR2 SVGAGI (reference sequence). The CDR3 loop spans 13 amino acids. V was pared by 7 bases and J by 3 bases, with 12 bases between. CDR3 in amino acids: CASTMTDDYGYTF. The CDR3 coding sequence is TGTGCCAGCACTATGACAGACGACTATGGCTACACCTTC.

The chain recombines TRBV3-1 (or the pseudogene TRBV3-2) with TRBJ2-7, with 9 bases lining up with TRBD2. With 1 base clipped from V and 7 bases from J, the junction kept 8 bases outside the gene matches. CDR1 is LGHDT and CDR2 is YNNKEL in the germline V gene (reference sequence). The CDR3 totals 15 residues. This CDR3 is CASSQGAEREAEQYF. The CDR3 bases are TGTGCCAGCAGCCAAGGCGCAGAGCGGGAGGCGGAGCAGTACTTC.